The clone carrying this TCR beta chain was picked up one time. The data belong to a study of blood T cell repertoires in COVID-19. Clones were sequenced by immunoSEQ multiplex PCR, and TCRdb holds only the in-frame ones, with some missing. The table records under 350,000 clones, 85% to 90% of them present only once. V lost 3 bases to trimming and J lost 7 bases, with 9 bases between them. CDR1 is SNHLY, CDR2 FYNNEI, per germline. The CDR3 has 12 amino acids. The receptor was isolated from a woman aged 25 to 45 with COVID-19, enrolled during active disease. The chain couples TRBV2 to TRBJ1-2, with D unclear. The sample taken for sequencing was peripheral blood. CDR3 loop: CASSDEEVGYTF. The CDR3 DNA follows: TGTGCCAGCAGTGACGAAGAGGTTGGCTACACCTTC.